The 12 T cell receptor beta chains listed next were all sequenced from one sample in a study of blood T cell repertoires in COVID-19. TCRdb keeps only in-frame clones here, not all; method: immunoSEQ multiplex PCR. The sample has over 75,000 clones; around 88% are singletons. Sequencing was carried out using peripheral blood. The receptors here all came from a middle-aged man with COVID-19, enrolled during active disease.

The CDR3 here is CASSGWSSGGLEQFF. As DNA, the CDR3 is TGTGCCAGCAGCGGATGGTCTAGCGGGGGGCTGGAGCAGTTCTTC. The chain has TRBV3-1 (or the pseudogene TRBV3-2) and TRBJ2-1; 11 bases are a match to TRBD2. This CDR3 has 15 amino acids. V lost 5 bases, J lost 10 bases, and 10 bases stayed unmatched. Germline V gives CDR1 LGHDT, CDR2 YNNKEL (reference sequence).

The chain combines TRBV28 with TRBJ2-1; 10 bases are shared with TRBD1. V lost 3 bases and J lost 9; bases outside the gene matches: 8. Germline lookup yields CDR1 MDHEN and CDR2 SYDVKM. This CDR3 has 15 residues. The CDR3 DNA sequence: TGTGCCAGCAGTTTGACAGGGGGCTCGTATACTGAGCAGTTCTTC. It is translated as CASSLTGGSYTEQFF.

J is TRBJ1-2 and V is TRBV18; TRBD1 aligns across 8 bases. CDR3 length equals 18 residues. Germline V gives CDR1 KGHSH, CDR2 LQKENI. V lost 2 bases and J lost 4; bases outside the gene matches: 15. CDR3 in amino acids: CASSPNVQGTGSGYGYTF. In DNA, the CDR3 is TGTGCCAGCTCACCAAATGTGCAGGGGACAGGATCGGGCTATGGCTACACCTTC.

The table lists this clone with a few counts. The rearrangement joins TRBV19 to TRBJ2-3; 10 nucleotides align to TRBD2. CDR1 and CDR2 (germline): LNHDA, SQIVND (reference sequence). The CDR3 sequence is 14 residues long. V shed 8 bases and J 3 bases; nucleotides not matched to a gene: 5. CDR3 nucleotide sequence: TGTGCCAGTCGGAGCGGGGGGGGAACAGATACGCAGTATTTT. It encodes CASRSGGGTDTQYF.

This sequence joins TRBV7-9 and TRBJ1-1, with 8 bases lining up with TRBD1. The germline V gene has CDR1 SEHNR and CDR2 FQNEAQ (reference sequence). The CDR3 covers 13 residues. V shed 4 bases, J shed 4 bases, and the junction held 2 bases outside the gene matches. The CDR3 DNA reads TGTGCCAGCAGCTACGACAGGGGCACTGAAGCTTTCTTT. Its translation: CASSYDRGTEAFF. The full variable domain, its missing parts supplied by reference TRBV7-9 and TRBJ1-1, is DTGVSQNPRHKITKRGQNVTFRCDPISEHNRLYWYRQTLGQGPEFLTYFQNEAQLEKSRLLSDRFSAERPKGSFSTLEIQRTEQGDSAMYLCASSYDRGTEAFFGQGTRLTVV.

This rearrangement joins TRBV30 to TRBJ2-1; perhaps TRBD2 as D (6 bases). Trimming took 1 base from V and 0 from J, leaving 13 bases between them. Per germline, CDR1 GTSNPN and CDR2 SVGIG (reference sequence). The CDR3 runs to 16 residues. CDR3 coding DNA: TGTGCCTGGAGTGGGCTTGGGGGGAGCTCCTACAATGAGCAGTTCTTC. Translation gives CAWSGLGGSSYNEQFF.

The chain carries TRBV15 and TRBJ2-5; perhaps TRBD2 as D (5 bases). Trimming stripped 5 bases from V and 5 bases from J, with 12 bases between. Per the germline V gene, CDR1 is LNHNV and CDR2 is YYDKDF (reference sequence). The CDR3 spans 13 residues. The CDR3 DNA reads TGTGCCACCAGCTCTACTAGAAAGGAGACCCAGTACTTC. Its protein is CATSSTRKETQYF.

The chain links TRBV9 to TRBJ1-2; D remains ambiguous. Germline values: CDR1 SGDLS, CDR2 YYNGEE. The CDR3 runs 13 residues. V lost 4 bases to trimming and J lost 4 bases, with 11 bases between them. As DNA, the CDR3 is TGTGCCAGCAGCCCCGGGGAGGTCTATGGCTACACCTTC. As protein: CASSPGEVYGYTF. Variable domain in full (rest from reference TRBV9 and TRBJ1-2): DSGVTQTPKHLITATGQRVTLRCSPRSGDLSVYWYQQSLDQGLQFLIQYYNGEERAKGNILERFSAQQFPDLHSELNLSSLELGDSALYFCASSPGEVYGYTFGSGTRLTVV.

In this sample, this clone turned up once. The V gene is TRBV5-1, the J gene TRBJ2-1, with 10 bases aligning to TRBD2. Per germline, CDR1 SGHRS and CDR2 YFSETQ. The CDR3 extends over 17 amino acids. With V trimmed by 3 bases and J by 6 bases, 12 bases remained unmatched. Here the CDR3 DNA reads TGCGCCAGCAGCTCCTGGGCAGCGGGGGGGCCGAGCAATGAGCAGTTCTTC. Its protein product is CASSSWAAGGPSNEQFF.

The chain has TRBV19 and TRBJ2-3, with D possibly TRBD2 on 6 matching bases. The CDR3 covers 16 residues. V shed 1 base and J shed 0 bases, with 11 bases lying between them. The V gene's germline CDR1 is LNHDA and CDR2 SQIVND (reference sequence). Here the CDR3 reads CASSIVGGVSTDTQYF. In nucleotides, the CDR3 is TGTGCCAGTAGTATAGTTGGCGGGGTTAGCACAGATACGCAGTATTTT.

The rearrangement links TRBV5-1 to TRBJ2-1, with D possibly TRBD1 on 6 matching bases. This CDR3 comprises 16 residues. Trimming shortened V by 0 bases and J by 2 bases, and 12 bases separated the two germline ends. Per germline, CDR1 SGHRS and CDR2 YFSETQ. In DNA, the CDR3 is TGCGCCAGCAGCTTGGCCGGGACACTAACCTACAATGAGCAGTTCTTC. Translating gives CASSLAGTLTYNEQFF.

CDR3 amino acids: CASSASQGSPLHF. In nucleotides, the CDR3 is TGTGCCAGTAGTGCCTCACAGGGTTCACCCCTCCACTTT. This sequence joins TRBV19 and TRBJ1-6, with D possibly TRBD1 on 6 matching bases. CDR1 and CDR2 from the germline V gene are LNHDA and SQIVND (reference sequence). This CDR3 has 13 residues. V was shortened by 5 bases and J by 9 bases, with 11 bases between the two germline ends.